The 16 T cell receptor beta chains below all came from one sample that was sequenced in a study of CD8+ T cells in alopecia areata. Extraction and reverse transcription of RNA yielded cDNA as the sequencing template. TCRdb keeps only in-frame clones here, not all; method: immunoSEQ multiplex PCR. The sample shows 95,000 to 110,000 clones, less than 90% of them seen only once. Treatment denoted: oral pan-JAK inhibitor, 5-10 mg twice daily. This specimen was CD8+ T cells sorted from blood, taken at week 24, from a patient treated with tofacitinib. These receptors came from a human donor with alopecia areata.

The chain couples TRBV4-3 to TRBJ2-7; 9 nucleotides line up with TRBD1. There are 15 residues in the CDR3. Trimming at V came to 2 bases and at J to 6 bases, leaving 8 bases not matched to a gene. From germline, CDR1 is LGHNA and CDR2 YSLEER. Written as DNA, the CDR3 is TGCGCCAGCAGCCAACTGGGACAGGGTCCGGGCGAGCAGTACTTC. This sequence encodes CASSQLGQGPGEQYF.

This chain connects TRBV4-3 to TRBJ2-6; D remains unclear. V was trimmed by 0 bases and J by 0 bases, leaving 3 bases between them. Germline lookup yields CDR1 LGHNA and CDR2 YSLEER. The CDR3 contains 15 residues. CDR3 amino acids: CASSQDISGANVLTF. CDR3 in DNA: TGCGCCAGCAGCCAAGATATCTCTGGGGCCAACGTCCTGACTTTC.

J is TRBJ1-2 and V is TRBV6-1; D gene unclear. Germline lookup yields CDR1 MNHNS and CDR2 SASEGT. CDR3 size: 15 residues. V dropped 2 bases and J dropped 4 bases, with 14 bases sitting between them. The DNA for the CDR3 is TGTGCCAGCAGTGAACGAGGCAGACCCTTCTATGGCTACACCTTC. Translation: CASSERGRPFYGYTF.

The chain recombines TRBV19 with TRBJ1-5; maybe TRBD1 (5 bases). The germline V and J ends were trimmed by 3 bases and 7 bases, with 16 bases remaining between them. The CDR3 has 15 amino acids. Germline-derived CDR1 and CDR2 are LNHDA and SQIVND (reference sequence). The CDR3 DNA follows: TGTGCCAGTAGTATTTTACGACAGCGTGGCCAGCCCCAGCATTTT. This sequence encodes CASSILRQRGQPQHF.

V usage is TRBV5-6 and J usage is TRBJ2-7, with D possibly being TRBD1 (5 bases). The V gene's germline CDR1 is SGHDT and CDR2 YYEEEE. The CDR3 runs 14 residues. Trimming removed 3 bases from V and 2 bases from J, with 12 bases in between. CDR3 amino acids: CASSSSPGPYEQYF. CDR3 DNA sequence: TGTGCCAGCAGCTCAAGTCCAGGGCCCTACGAGCAGTACTTC. The whole variable domain, remainder taken from reference TRBV5-6 and TRBJ2-7, is DAGVTQSPTHLIKTRGQQVTLRCSPKSGHDTVSWYQQALGQGPQFIFQYYEEEERQRGNFPDRFSGHQFPNYSSELNVNALLLGDSALYLCASSSSPGPYEQYFGPGTRLTVT.

The rearrangement links TRBV9 to TRBJ1-1; TRBD1 agrees at 7 bases. Germline CDR1 SGDLS, CDR2 YYNGEE. V shed 0 bases, J shed 4 bases, and the junction held 9 bases outside the gene matches. This CDR3 spans 16 amino acids. CDR3 loop: CASSVAGGILGTEAFF. As DNA, the CDR3 is TGTGCCAGCAGCGTAGCAGGGGGGATTTTGGGCACTGAAGCTTTCTTT.

The chain uses TRBV6-5 and TRBJ2-7; TRBD1 might be the D (5 bases). V was clipped by 6 bases and J by 0 bases, with 15 bases between them. Looked up from germline, CDR1 is MNHEY and CDR2 is SVGAGI. The CDR3 has 15 amino acids. The chain's CDR3 is CASSPTGSVSYEQYF. CDR3 bases: TGTGCCAGCAGCCCCACAGGTTCCGTCTCCTACGAGCAGTACTTC.

The V and J genes are TRBV4-1 and TRBJ2-7, with a possible D match to TRBD2 (7 bases). The CDR3 is 17 residues long. CDR1 MGHRA and CDR2 YSYEKL come from the germline V gene. V was shortened by 0 bases and J by 6 bases, with 21 bases between the two germline ends. This CDR3 is CASSQDHTGGFPCEQYF. The CDR3 DNA follows: TGCGCCAGCAGCCAAGATCATACGGGGGGCTTTCCCTGCGAGCAGTACTTC.

Concerning this clone: A far larger clone is just one base off, so this is likely a read error. The chain recombines TRBV4-1 with TRBJ2-7; the D gene is possibly TRBD2 (5 bases). Trimming stripped 4 bases from V and 3 bases from J, with 7 bases between. Germline V gene sequence: CDR1 MGHRA, CDR2 YSYEKL. The CDR3 totals 12 residues. Here the CDR3 DNA reads TGCGCCAGCAGCCCACGGGGCTACGAGCAGTACTTC. Encoded protein: CASSPRGYEQYF.

The V gene is TRBV27, the J gene TRBJ2-3; 9 bases fit TRBD2. This CDR3 is built from 15 residues. From germline, CDR1 is MNHEY and CDR2 SMNVEV (reference sequence). The J segment lost 2 bases and the V segment lost 6 bases, leaving 6 bases of the junction unmatched. Here the CDR3 reads CASSSSGENTDTQYF. CDR3 DNA: TGTGCCAGCAGCTCTAGCGGGGAGAACACAGATACGCAGTATTTT.

The chain combines TRBV29-1 with TRBJ2-1, with 8 bases lining up with TRBD2. J lost 5 bases, V lost 1 base, and 10 bases had no gene match. CDR1 is SQVTM and CDR2 is ANQGSEA in the germline V gene. The CDR3 consists of 16 residues. In DNA, the CDR3 is TGCAGCGTTGAAGGGTTGTCTAGCGGGCGTCACAATGAGCAGTTCTTC. Residues: CSVEGLSSGRHNEQFF.

V and J are TRBV5-4 and TRBJ2-1; D might be TRBD2 (7 bases). The length of the CDR3 is 15 residues. Germline V gene sequence: CDR1 SGHNT, CDR2 YYREEE (reference sequence). V gave up 0 bases and J gave up 2 bases, with 9 bases separating them. This chain's CDR3 is CASSLGGGAYNEQFF. DNA of the CDR3: TGTGCCAGCAGCTTGGGAGGGGGGGCCTACAATGAGCAGTTCTTC.

V usage is TRBV6-5 and J usage is TRBJ2-7; weak D call: TRBD1 (5 bases). Deletions cut 5 bases from V and 2 bases from J, with 7 bases between. This CDR3 has 12 amino acids. In germline, CDR1 is MNHEY, CDR2 SVGAGI. This CDR3 reads CASSGATYEQYF. CDR3 DNA: TGTGCCAGCAGTGGGGCGACCTACGAGCAGTACTTC.

This chain connects TRBV9 to TRBJ2-3; a possible D gene is TRBD2 (5 bases). The CDR3 length is 14 residues. V gave up 3 bases and J gave up 2 bases, with 10 bases separating them. Germline-derived CDR1 and CDR2 are SGDLS and YYNGEE. The CDR3 sequence: CASSGGESTDTQYF. CDR3 sequence (DNA): TGTGCCAGCAGCGGGGGAGAATCCACAGATACGCAGTATTTT.

The chain combines TRBV7-8 with TRBJ1-1; 8 bases fit TRBD1. This CDR3 spans 14 amino acids. Germline CDR1 is SGHVS and CDR2 is FQNEAQ. V lost 3 bases, J lost 4 bases, and 4 bases stayed unmatched. Here the CDR3 DNA reads TGTGCCAGCAGCTTCGGACAGGGTGGCACTGAAGCTTTCTTT. Translating gives CASSFGQGGTEAFF.

The chain joins TRBV29-1 to TRBJ2-5, with 9 bases matching TRBD1. The J call may be incorrect, as the DNA end agrees better with TRBJ2-7. From germline, CDR1 is SQVTM and CDR2 ANQGSEA. The CDR3 loop spans 14 amino acids. This CDR3 reads CSVEGQGPTYEQYF. CDR3 DNA: TGCAGCGTTGAGGGACAGGGTCCCACCTACGAGCAGTACTTC.